The clone carrying this TCR beta chain was observed at least ten times. The antigen remains unidentified. This entry comes from a study of T cells in Graves' hyperthyroidism and ophthalmopathy. At the level of the study: Peripheral blood was drawn at first diagnosis, prior to all treatment.

The TCR beta CDR3 regions underwent amplification using RNA transcripts as the source. A set of HTBI primers served as the primers for a first-round RT-PCR of the TCR CDR3. TCRdb ran MiXCR on the multiplex PCR reads and lists one entry per CDR3 protein. The sample shows about 480,000 distinct CDR3 sequences, 13% to 15% of them seen only once. The study's findings and limits: Ophthalmopathy cases were set apart from stable hyperthyroidism by a 13 V-J model.

Sequencing was done on a sample of blood. This TCR was recovered from a woman younger than 30 with Graves' hyperthyroidism.

The CDR3 DNA sequence: TGCAGTGCTAGAGGTCGACTAGGCCGCTACAATGAGCAGTTCTTC. Its translation is CSARGRLGRYNEQFF. The genes are TRBV20-1 and TRBJ2-1; TRBD2 is a possible D gene (6 bases). CDR1 DFQATT and CDR2 SNEGSKA come from the germline V gene (reference sequence). The ends were cut back, 1 base at V and 3 bases at J, with 13 bases in the middle. The CDR3 contains 15 residues.